Sequencing of this T cell receptor (beta chain) was carried out in a study of early T cells in non-severe SARS-CoV-2 infection (dated by TCRdb to the early 2020s). A note on the overall study: TCR sequencing used bulk RNA from unsorted whole blood, so alpha and beta chains could not be paired. Study-level results and caveats: VDJdb matching was skewed toward anti-spike CD8 responses and likely underestimated virus-specific expansions, missing private and CD4 specificities.

The library was produced with 5' RACE. The run used a NextSeq 500. To correct for sequencing error and PCR bias, the TCR library protocol tagged individual cDNA molecules with unique molecular identifiers. Both TCR alpha and beta chains were sequenced, and tight co-correlation was observed between alpha and beta sequence abundances in each sample. Per the original workflow: Decombinator V4 was used to annotate the V gene, J gene and CDR3 of the TCR sequences. Expanded TCRs were defined as changing significantly between any two time points under a Poisson model with p below 0.0001. TCR abundances were normalised to the total number of TCRs sequenced per sample and were expressed as counts per million. MAIT TCRs were defined by TRAV1-2 paired with TRAJ12, TRAJ20 or TRAJ33, and iNKT TCRs by TRAV10 paired with TRAJ18. A search of VDJdb, accessed on 1 November 2021, was run for TCRs annotated to CMV, EBV and SARS-CoV-2, with TCRs annotated for multiple antigens excluded. Using fastp trimming at Q25 and MiXCR clonotype assembly, TCRdb reanalyzed the public sequencing data and kept in-frame beta chains. A single entry per CDR3 protein holds the most common genes and DNA from its merged rows. The V and J calls here are based on TCRdb, not the publication. The sample records about 77,000 distinct CDR3 sequences, roughly 9.4% of which are singletons. The ten largest account for about 4.6% of the sample.

From V the trimming removes 6 bases and from J it removes 4 bases, while the gene matches leave 15 bases of the junction unaccounted for. The germline V gene encodes CDR1 DFQATT and CDR2 SNEGSKA (reference sequence). There are 18 amino acids in the CDR3, from cysteine to phenylalanine inclusive. The retained sequence is limited to the CDR3, 54 bases, with the frame set at the first base. Of note for this clonotype: Its antigen remains unidentified. No base quality information exists; no much larger clone differs at one position.

This was a case-control study nested in a cohort of healthcare workers in London, UK, who had nasopharyngeal swab PCR tests and blood samples taken every week. Healthcare workers were recruited between 23 and 31 March 2020, during the week of the UK lockdown, and were followed weekly for up to roughly 15 weeks. This TCR was sampled from an adult who was a healthcare worker with PCR-confirmed SARS-CoV-2 infection or an uninfected control (not recorded which). Specimen: whole blood. Here the chain combines TRBV20-1 and TRBJ2-3; the central 14 bases match TRBD2. The CDR3: CSAADPGLAGDEPDTQYF. The DNA reads as follows: TGCAGTGCCGCCGACCCGGGACTAGCGGGAGACGAGCCAGATACGCAGTATTTT.